Following are 7 T cell receptor beta chains from one sample sequenced in a study of blood T cells in healthy people across ages. With a J-beta primer mix and a sample-barcoded 5' primer, a second PCR ran about 7 to 12 cycles. TCRdb itself ran the 5' RACE reads through MiXCR, one entry per CDR3 protein. The profile shows 800,000 to 1,300,000 distinct CDR3 sequences, under 30% of them singletons. These data also formed part of another study, on T cells of mothers and their children.

Input material: blood. These receptors were obtained from a girl aged 2 to 9 in good health.

V and J are TRBV29-1 and TRBJ1-1; 7 nucleotides match TRBD1. CDR1 is SQVTM, CDR2 ANQGSEA, per germline. J lost 5 bases, V lost 1 base, and 16 bases had no gene match. The length of the CDR3 is 17 residues. The CDR3 loop reads CSVEGSIGTAVRTEAFF. The DNA for the CDR3 is TGCAGCGTTGAAGGGAGTATTGGGACAGCGGTGCGGACTGAAGCTTTCTTT.

The chain uses TRBV7-3 and TRBJ2-5; TRBD2 matches 8 bases. Germline lookup yields CDR1 SGHTA and CDR2 FQGTGA. The CDR3 length is 14 residues. V shed 8 bases, J shed 0 bases, and the junction held 5 bases outside the gene matches. The CDR3 sequence: CASFRGGYQETQYF. The CDR3, as DNA: TGTGCCAGCTTCCGGGGGGGGTACCAAGAGACCCAGTACTTC.

This clonotype has more than one count but fewer than ten. The J gene is TRBJ2-5, the V gene TRBV29-1; the D gene could be TRBD1 or TRBD2 (6 bases each). The assigned J gene may be wrong: the sequence end matches TRBJ2-1 better. The V gene's germline CDR1 is SQVTM and CDR2 ANQGSEA. The CDR3 sequence is 12 residues long. Here the CDR3 reads CSAAGHTNEQFF. The DNA of the CDR3 is TGCAGCGCCGCGGGACATACCAATGAGCAGTTCTTC.

V and J are TRBV20-1 and TRBJ2-1, with 10 bases aligning to TRBD2. Trimming cost V 5 bases and J 6 bases; bases outside gene matches: 13. Germline V gives CDR1 DFQATT, CDR2 SNEGSKA (reference sequence). This CDR3 spans 16 amino acids. Here the CDR3 DNA reads TGCAGTGCTTCCCCCGCAGCGGGAGGGCCTGTCAATGAGCAGTTCTTC. Translated: CSASPAAGGPVNEQFF.

V gene TRBV5-6 combines with J gene TRBJ1-3, with D maybe TRBD1 (6 bases). The CDR3 contains 14 residues. Germline V lookup: CDR1 SGHDT, CDR2 YYEEEE. The germline V and J ends were trimmed by 4 bases and 0 bases, with 8 bases remaining between them. DNA of the CDR3: TGTGCCAGCAGCAGAGGGGGCTCTGGAAACACCATATATTTT. Translated, it gives CASSRGGSGNTIYF. Drawing the rest from reference TRBV5-6 and TRBJ1-3, the complete variable domain is DAGVTQSPTHLIKTRGQQVTLRCSPKSGHDTVSWYQQALGQGPQFIFQYYEEEERQRGNFPDRFSGHQFPNYSSELNVNALLLGDSALYLCASSRGGSGNTIYFGEGSWLTVV.

This clonotype occurred a few times. This chain joins TRBV7-2 and TRBJ2-5; tentatively, D is TRBD2 (6 bases). The J call is in doubt because the DNA end fits TRBJ2-7 better. Germline CDR1 reads SGHTA; CDR2 reads FQGNSA. The CDR3 runs 14 residues. The CDR3 DNA reads TGTGCCAGCAGCTTAGGCCCTAGCGATTACGAGCAGTACTTC. It is translated as CASSLGPSDYEQYF.

The chain links TRBV7-3 to TRBJ2-5; 7 bases fit TRBD2. Germline values: CDR1 SGHTA, CDR2 FQGTGA. J lost 7 bases, V lost 4 bases, and 3 bases had no gene match. The CDR3 is 12 amino acids. The CDR3: CASSSSGGTQYF. Here the CDR3 DNA reads TGTGCCAGCAGCTCTTCGGGGGGGACCCAGTACTTC.